This T cell receptor (beta chain) was identified during a study of CD8 T cells in ankylosing spondylitis. The CDR3 runs to 15 residues. The V gene lost 5 bases and the J gene lost 3 bases, with 16 bases spanning the gap. Germline CDR1 reads LNHDA; CDR2 reads SQIVND (reference sequence). This clonotype showed up many times. TCRdb called the 5' RACE reads again in MiXCR, with one record for every CDR3 protein. The repertoire includes under 300,000 distinct CDR3 sequences, roughly 8.6% of them detected once, and under 7.5% sits in the top ten. This sequence was found in a male donor with ankylosing spondylitis or in good health (not recorded which). Sequencing was performed on blood, either unsorted or a sorted T cell fraction (not recorded which). The chain employs TRBV19 and TRBJ1-2; D is uncertain. CDR3 bases: TGTGCCAGTAGTTCTTACCCTGACCTCTACTATGGCTACACCTTC. Translation: CASSSYPDLYYGYTF.